The entry below describes one TCR beta chain. Its antigen remains unknown. This record comes from a study of shared clonotypes between healthy human individuals. Study results and caveats: Genetic and exposure-history diversity was limited by the small donor number.

None of the donors, who were healthy HIV-negative adults, had recently had acute infections or vaccinations. Genomic DNA of each subset was evenly split across several immunoSEQ plates. Measured with immunoSEQ multiplex PCR; TCRdb has only the in-frame clones, and not every one. The profile covers about 560,000 clones, with about 80% appearing a single time and around 11% taken by the ten largest. V was clipped by 5 bases and J by 7 bases; unmatched bases: 10. The CDR3 runs 15 residues. Per germline, CDR1 MNHEY and CDR2 SMNVEV (reference sequence). The material sequenced was PBMCs. The rearrangement links TRBV27 to TRBJ1-2; TRBD1 agrees at 10 bases. The receptor was isolated from a woman in her 40s in good health. Some clones in this sample may be carry-over from other donors' samples. The CDR3 DNA is TGTGCCAGCAGTATCCGACGACAGGGGGCTGGTGGCTACACCTTC. Translated: CASSIRRQGAGGYTF.